One TCR beta chain is described in this entry. This sample was included in a study of blood T cell repertoires in COVID-19. The J segment lost 4 bases and the V segment lost 5 bases, leaving 6 bases of the junction unmatched. Germline loops: CDR1 LNHDA, CDR2 SQIVND (reference sequence). The CDR3 loop spans 15 amino acids. Sequenced by immunoSEQ multiplex PCR; TCRdb stores in-frame clones only, minus some. The table has a few hundred thousand clones, 88% seen once. The J gene is TRBJ1-5, the V gene TRBV19; 9 bases agree with TRBD1. The receptor was derived from a man in his sixties who had recovered from COVID-19. Specimen: peripheral blood. The CDR3 bases are TGTGCCAGTAGTTCGTCCGGGACAGGGAATCAGCCCCAGCATTTT. As protein: CASSSSGTGNQPQHF.